The 14 T cell receptor beta chains presented below share a single source sample, sequenced in a study of T cell changes during pregnancy in multiple sclerosis. The assay was immunoSEQ multiplex PCR, and TCRdb's table has in-frame clones only and misses some. The data contain about 55,000 clones, about 92% of them singletons. This specimen was CD8+ T cells from peripheral blood mononuclear cells, taken in the second trimester of pregnancy. These receptors were taken from a female donor with multiple sclerosis, enrolled in a pregnancy study.

This rearrangement joins TRBV4-3 to TRBJ1-1; 7 nucleotides agree with TRBD1. This CDR3 is 16 amino acids long. Germline values: CDR1 LGHNA, CDR2 YSLEER. J lost 3 bases, V lost 2 bases, and 9 bases had no gene match. CDR3 protein: CASSQPNRGSDTEAFF. The CDR3, as DNA: TGCGCCAGCAGCCAACCAAACAGGGGCTCGGACACTGAAGCTTTCTTT.

V usage is TRBV19 and J usage is TRBJ2-2; perhaps TRBD1 as D (6 bases). Germline V gene data show CDR1 as LNHDA and CDR2 as SQIVND (reference sequence). V was pared by 7 bases and J by 5 bases, with 23 bases between. The CDR3 contains 17 residues. The CDR3: CASKTVWRQDLTGELFF. The CDR3, as DNA: TGTGCCAGTAAAACTGTGTGGAGACAGGACCTTACCGGGGAGCTGTTTTTT. Variable domain in full (rest from reference TRBV19 and TRBJ2-2): DGGITQSPKYLFRKEGQNVTLSCEQNLNHDAMYWYRQDPGQGLRLIYYSQIVNDFQKGDIAEGYSVSREKKESFPLTVTSAQKNPTAFYLCASKTVWRQDLTGELFFGEGSRLTVL.

The chain employs TRBV19 and TRBJ1-1; possible D gene TRBD1, 6 bases. V dropped 6 bases and J dropped 1 base, with 12 bases sitting between them. The germline gives CDR1 LNHDA, CDR2 SQIVND (reference sequence). This CDR3 spans 14 amino acids. CDR3 DNA sequence: TGTGCCAGTAGGAAGGCAGGGGAGAACACTGAAGCTTTCTTT. It yields the protein CASRKAGENTEAFF. The variable domain in full, completed from reference TRBV19 and TRBJ1-1, reads DGGITQSPKYLFRKEGQNVTLSCEQNLNHDAMYWYRQDPGQGLRLIYYSQIVNDFQKGDIAEGYSVSREKKESFPLTVTSAQKNPTAFYLCASRKAGENTEAFFGQGTRLTVV.

The chain employs TRBV5-8 and TRBJ1-2, with 10 bases that match TRBD1. Germline V lookup: CDR1 SGHTS, CDR2 YDEGEE. The V segment lost 7 bases and the J segment 5 bases; nucleotides outside the gene matches: 8. CDR3 length equals 14 residues. This chain's CDR3 is CASAGQGDPYGYTF. CDR3 DNA sequence: TGTGCCAGCGCAGGACAGGGGGACCCATATGGCTACACCTTC.

The chain carries TRBV13 and TRBJ2-5; perhaps TRBD1 as D (6 bases). The CDR3 length is 15 residues. CDR1 and CDR2 (germline): PRHDT, FYEKMQ (reference sequence). Trimming removed 1 base at V and 3 bases at J, with 12 bases between. CDR3 coding DNA: TGTGCCAGCAGCTTAGATCAGGGGCGGGAAGAGACCCAGTACTTC. This gives the protein CASSLDQGREETQYF. The entire variable domain, with the rest obtained from reference TRBV13 and TRBJ2-5, is as follows: AAGVIQSPRHLIKEKRETATLKCYPIPRHDTVYWYQQGPGQDPQFLISFYEKMQSDKGSIPDRFSAQQFSDYHSELNMSSLELGDSALYFCASSLDQGREETQYFGPGTRLLVL.

The CDR3 nucleotides read TGTGCCAGCTCCGGGACAGGGGGCTTTGAGCAGTACTTC. Translating it yields CASSGTGGFEQYF. The chain carries TRBV27 and TRBJ2-7; 12 bases agree with TRBD1. This CDR3 has 13 residues. The V gene's germline CDR1 is MNHEY and CDR2 SMNVEV (reference sequence). The V segment lost 8 bases and the J segment 7 bases; nucleotides outside the gene matches: 6.

This chain uses TRBV2 with TRBJ2-1; 10 bases are shared with TRBD2. V was clipped by 6 bases and J by 4 bases; unmatched bases: 6. Germline V gene sequence: CDR1 SNHLY, CDR2 FYNNEI. CDR3 length: 15 residues. CDR3 loop: CASRVSGGVYNEQFF. The CDR3 bases are TGTGCCAGCAGGGTGAGCGGGGGGGTATACAATGAGCAGTTCTTC.

The chain couples TRBV15 to TRBJ1-2; 8 bases fit TRBD1. The CDR3 contains 18 residues. Looked up from germline, CDR1 is LNHNV and CDR2 is YYDKDF (reference sequence). Trimming at V came to 6 bases and at J to 0 bases, leaving 15 bases not matched to a gene. The CDR3 loop reads CATRNEGDRPNSNYGYTF. The CDR3 DNA reads TGTGCCACCAGGAATGAGGGGGACAGGCCAAACTCTAACTATGGCTACACCTTC.

V and J are TRBV7-9 and TRBJ1-5; no definite D call. V was clipped by 4 bases and J by 0 bases, with 4 bases between them. The CDR3 is 13 residues long. Germline CDR1 is SEHNR and CDR2 is FQNEAQ (reference sequence). CDR3 sequence reads: CASSSSSNQPQHF. In nucleotides, the CDR3 is TGTGCCAGCAGCTCCTCTAGCAATCAGCCCCAGCATTTT.

The V gene is TRBV6-1, the J gene TRBJ2-3, with D maybe TRBD2 (5 bases). V lost 6 bases to trimming and J lost 6 bases, with 13 bases between them. CDR1 MNHNS and CDR2 SASEGT come from the germline V gene. This CDR3 contains 13 residues. Here the CDR3 reads CASRGLLGDTQYF. In DNA, the CDR3 is TGTGCCAGCAGGGGCCTACTAGGGGATACGCAGTATTTT.

This rearrangement joins TRBV11-2 to TRBJ2-3; 8 positions agree with TRBD1. The germline CDR1 and CDR2 sequences are SGHAT and FQNNGV. The ends lost 5 bases at V and 6 bases at J; junction bases unmatched: 7. The CDR3 runs 14 residues. The CDR3 coding sequence is TGTGCCAGCAGCGTTAGGACAGGGATGGATACGCAGTATTTT. This gives the protein CASSVRTGMDTQYF.

The chain is built from TRBV10-3 and TRBJ1-2; D may be TRBD1 (6 bases). Trimming shortened V by 5 bases and J by 3 bases, and 28 bases separated the two germline ends. Germline V gives CDR1 ENHRY, CDR2 SYGVKD. The CDR3 is made up of 19 amino acids. CDR3 coding DNA: TGTGCCATCAGTTTCCCCACTACTAAACAGGGACTAGACGACTATGGCTACACCTTC. Encoded protein: CAISFPTTKQGLDDYGYTF.

The J gene is TRBJ2-7, the V gene TRBV30, with TRBD1 matching 10 bases. Per the germline V gene, CDR1 is GTSNPN and CDR2 is SVGIG (reference sequence). The V and J ends lost 2 bases and 3 bases, in that order; junction bases with no gene match: 4. The CDR3 contains 14 residues. The CDR3 sequence: CAWSPGTGDYEQYF. CDR3 DNA: TGTGCCTGGAGTCCTGGGACAGGGGACTACGAGCAGTACTTC.

The V call is TRBV29-1, the J call TRBJ1-2; a possible D gene is TRBD1 (6 bases). The V end was cut by 5 bases, the J end by 5 bases, with 9 bases between. In germline, CDR1 is SQVTM, CDR2 ANQGSEA. This CDR3 is 11 amino acids long. The CDR3 reads CSVRTEYGYTF. The DNA of the CDR3 is TGCAGCGTTCGGACAGAGTATGGCTACACCTTC.